This TCR beta chain was retrieved from a study of control samples from healthy donors and cancer patients. The CDR3 contains 16 residues. Per the germline V gene, CDR1 is KGHSH and CDR2 is LQKENI. The ends were cut back, 3 bases at V and 6 bases at J, with 18 bases in the middle. Libraries were prepared by immunoSEQ multiplex PCR; TCRdb keeps only in-frame clonotypes and omits some of them. The table has roughly 50,000 clones, around nine tenths seen once. V and J are TRBV18 and TRBJ2-1; D ambiguous. The sequenced sample was PBMCs. The sequence derives from a young man with colorectal cancer. The CDR3, as DNA: TGTGCCAGCTCACCCACGTTAGAAGGAACCCTCAATGAGCAGTTCTTC. It codes for CASSPTLEGTLNEQFF.